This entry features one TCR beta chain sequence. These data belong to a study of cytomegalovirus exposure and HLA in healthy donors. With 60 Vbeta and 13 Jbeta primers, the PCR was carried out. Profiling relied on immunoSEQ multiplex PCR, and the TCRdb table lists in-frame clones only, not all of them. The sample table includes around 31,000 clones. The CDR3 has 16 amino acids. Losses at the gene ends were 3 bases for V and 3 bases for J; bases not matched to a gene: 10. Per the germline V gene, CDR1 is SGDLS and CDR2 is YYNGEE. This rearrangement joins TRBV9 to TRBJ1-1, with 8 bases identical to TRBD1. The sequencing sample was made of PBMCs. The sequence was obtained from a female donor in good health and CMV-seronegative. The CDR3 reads CASSEGVGTGDTEAFF. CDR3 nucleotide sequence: TGTGCCAGCAGCGAGGGGGTGGGGACAGGAGACACTGAAGCTTTCTTT.